This T cell receptor beta chain was sequenced in a study of blood T cell repertoires in COVID-19 (dated by TCRdb to the early 2020s). Background on the whole study: Samples covering the acute and convalescent phases of COVID-19 were provided by collaborators in the United States, Italy and Spain. Samples came from the ongoing ImmuneRACE study (first 160 participants) plus 1,254 subjects from 6 global collaborators. The material from the prospective study consisted of cDNA or gDNA derived from T cells, B-cell-depleted T cells, or PBMCs. Deeply sampled blood TCRbeta repertoires from subjects exposed to, actively infected with, or recovered from COVID-19 were included in the dataset. Sample metadata almost always included a de-identified subject ID, COVID-19 status, age in years and sex. The repertoires were released in a freely available public database meant as a resource for research on the immune response to SARS-CoV-2. HLA class I and class II types, where available, came from metadata supplied by the sample provider rather than from assay-based typing. Results the study describes overall, beyond this receptor: Clinical and demographic metadata were provided uncurated, with the amount varying by source and participant.

Taken from cysteine to phenylalanine, the CDR3 has 14 residues. Only the CDR3 part of the read is kept: 42 bases, read in frame from the first base. The germline V gene (reference sequence) supplies CDR1 LNHDA and CDR2 SQIVND. V and J are truncated by 5 bases and 0 bases respectively, leaving an intervening sequence of 8 bases. TCRbeta CDR3 regions were amplified from genomic DNA using the immunoSEQ Assay, a bias-controlled multiplex PCR. The authors' analysis ran thus. Within the assay, amplification of reference gene primers was used to estimate how many nucleated cells each sample contained. To quantify the absolute abundance of each unique TCRbeta CDR3 rearrangement, sequence reads were collapsed and filtered. For each sample, productive Simpson clonality was calculated as the square root of Simpson's diversity index over productive rearrangements. TCRdb holds this immuneACCESS table with in-frame rearrangements only. Some clones are missing; in checked studies, unresolved V genes explain under half, and the rest has no known cause. V and J calls and clone size are those listed in that table; D and trimming were worked out from the DNA. This sample has around 60,000 clones in its table, and about 80% of those were observed once. Around 3.7% of the sample goes to the ten largest clones.

A remark on this clone: Its antigen remains unidentified. No much larger clonotype is one base removed from it; base qualities were not supplied.

The collaborating institutions used their own protocols to collect whole blood in K2EDTA tubes. For TCRbeta analysis, collaborators shipped samples as frozen whole blood, isolated PBMCs, or DNA extracted from either of those sample types. The sample comprised peripheral blood. The source of this sequence is a woman older than 75 with acute or convalescent COVID-19. The rearrangement combines TRBV19 with TRBJ2-4, with no confident D gene call. The CDR3 region has the sequence CASSFGVAKNIQYF. The sequence in DNA is TGTGCCAGTAGTTTCGGTGTAGCCAAAAACATTCAGTACTTC. Reference TRBV19 and TRBJ2-4 proteins supply the regions before and after the CDR3; the full variable domain is: DGGITQSPKYLFRKEGQNVTLSCEQNLNHDAMYWYRQDPGQGLRLIYYSQIVNDFQKGDIAEGYSVSREKKESFPLTVTSAQKNPTAFYLCASSFGVAKNIQYFGAGTRLSVL.